Listed below are T cell receptor beta chains from one sample, sequenced in a study of shared clonotypes between healthy human individuals. This table comes from immunoSEQ multiplex PCR, and its TCRdb copy is limited to in-frame clones, with some not included. Of some 2,500,000 clones in the sample, about 90% were seen once. The sequenced sample consisted of naive CD4+ T cells from PBMCs. The receptors were gathered from a man aged 18 to 35 in good health. Some clones in this sample may be carry-over from other donors' samples. The CDR3 runs from the conserved cysteine through the conserved F or W. D genes are given only for firm matches. Clone size is stated in some rows and not others, as once, few, many or a class when expanded.

cdr3_nt	cdr3_aa	v_call	j_call	d_call	clone_size	cdr3_length
TGTGCCAGCTCACCAGGCTCTAACTATGGCTACACCTTC	CASSPGSNYGYTF	TRBV18	TRBJ1-2	NA	NA	13
TGTGCCAGCAGCCGCCAGGGGGGACAAGAGACCCAGTACTTC	CASSRQGGQETQYF	TRBV28	TRBJ2-5	NA	NA	14
TGTGCCAGCAGCCGGACAGGGACTGGAAACACCATATATTTT	CASSRTGTGNTIYF	TRBV5-4	TRBJ1-3	TRBD1	NA	14
TGTGCCAGCAGCTTAGGCGGGAGCCAAAACATTCAGTACTTC	CASSLGGSQNIQYF	TRBV7-9	TRBJ2-4	TRBD2	NA	14
TGTGCCAGCAGCTTATATTCGTCAGAAGGCCACACCTTC	CASSLYSSEGHTF	TRBV11-2	TRBJ1-2	NA	NA	13
TGTGCCAGCAGTGAAGACAGCAGGGGGGTCGAGACCCAGTACTTC	CASSEDSRGVETQYF	TRBV2	TRBJ2-5	NA	NA	15
TGTGCCATCAGTGAGTCAGGACAGGGGCAAGTCACGACCCTTTACAATGAGCAGTTCTTC	CAISESGQGQVTTLYNEQFF	TRBV10-3	TRBJ2-1	TRBD1	NA	20
TGTGCCAGCAGTGGGGGTCGGGAGACCCAGTACTTC	CASSGGRETQYF	TRBV25-1	TRBJ2-5	NA	NA	12
TGTGCCAGTAGTGCTCAAGAATGGACTAGCGGGAGTTTGGCTGGGGCCAACGTCCTGACTTTC	CASSAQEWTSGSLAGANVLTF	TRBV19	TRBJ2-6	TRBD2	NA	21
TGTGCCGGGGGGGGACACGGGGCCTCCGAGCAGTACTTC	CAGGGHGASEQYF	TRBV28	TRBJ2-7	NA	NA	13
TGCGCCAGCAGGCAAGGGACAGGGGGGATGAACACTGAAGCTTTCTTT	CASRQGTGGMNTEAFF	TRBV5-1	TRBJ1-1	TRBD1	NA	16
TGTGCCAGTAGTATTGCCGCAGGCGAGCAGTACTTC	CASSIAAGEQYF	TRBV19	TRBJ2-7	NA	NA	12
TGCGCCAGCAGGTATACCCCCGGGACCGAGAATGAAAAACTGTTTTTT	CASRYTPGTENEKLFF	TRBV5-1	TRBJ1-4	NA	NA	16
TGTGCCAGCAGCGTAGGTGAGCAGTTCTTC	CASSVGEQFF	TRBV7-2	TRBJ2-1	NA	NA	10
TGTGCCAGCAGCCCAGGAGGGGGGGGACCTAAGTTCTTC	CASSPGGGGPKFF	TRBV11-2	TRBJ2-1	NA	NA	13
TGTGCCAGCAGTGAAGCGCAGACTCTATACCCCGGGGAGCTGTTTTTT	CASSEAQTLYPGELFF	TRBV6-1	TRBJ2-2	NA	NA	16
TGTGCCAGCAGTTTTGGCCTTTTAGGCCAGACCTACGAGCAGTACTTC	CASSFGLLGQTYEQYF	TRBV27	TRBJ2-7	NA	NA	16
TGTGCCAGCAGTCCAGCGGCAGGGGGAAATGAAAAACTGTTTTTT	CASSPAAGGNEKLFF	TRBV5-4	TRBJ1-4	TRBD1	NA	15
TGCAGCGTTGAATTTGACAGGGGAGTGGGGGAGCAGTACTTC	CSVEFDRGVGEQYF	TRBV29-1	TRBJ2-7	TRBD1	NA	14
TGTGCCAGCAGCTTAGCGGGCCTAAGGACTAGCGGATCCCCAGATACGCAGTATTTT	CASSLAGLRTSGSPDTQYF	TRBV7-6	TRBJ2-3	TRBD2	NA	19
TGTGCCAGCAGTGAAGCACATCCGGGGCTCTCTGGGGCCAACGTCCTGACTTTC	CASSEAHPGLSGANVLTF	TRBV25-1	TRBJ2-6	NA	NA	18
TGTGCCATCAGGATTGGACTAGCGGGAGGGGACGAGCAGTTCTTC	CAIRIGLAGGDEQFF	TRBV10-3	TRBJ2-1	TRBD2	NA	15
TGTGCCAGCAGCCCAAGTTTTGGTGGGAGAAACTACGAGCAGTACTTC	CASSPSFGGRNYEQYF	TRBV5-6	TRBJ2-7	NA	NA	16
TGTGCCAGCAGCGAATTACTAGCAGGTTACAATGAGCAGTTCTTC	CASSELLAGYNEQFF	TRBV7-3	TRBJ2-1	NA	NA	15
TGTGCCAGCAGACGGATTCAATTGGCAGATACGCAGTATTTT	CASRRIQLADTQYF	TRBV27	TRBJ2-3	NA	NA	14
TGTGCCACAAAGGAGTTATCCGAGAACACCGGGGAGCTGTTTTTT	CATKELSENTGELFF	TRBV10-3	TRBJ2-2	NA	NA	15
TGCAGCGTTGAGGGTCCGGAACACACCGGGGAGCTGTTTTTT	CSVEGPEHTGELFF	TRBV29-1	TRBJ2-2	NA	NA	14
TGTGCCAGCAGCTTAGTTTACCCAATTAGGGAGCAGTTCTTC	CASSLVYPIREQFF	TRBV7-2	TRBJ2-1	NA	NA	14
TGTGCCAGCAGTTTCAAGGGGGGGACAGATACGCAGTATTTT	CASSFKGGTDTQYF	TRBV7-3	TRBJ2-3	NA	NA	14
TGTGCCAGTCGAGGGGTATTACACGAGCAGTACTTC	CASRGVLHEQYF	TRBV28	TRBJ2-7	NA	NA	12
TGTGCCAGTGGGTGGGGCAGACACACTGAAGCTTTCTTT	CASGWGRHTEAFF	TRBV19	TRBJ1-1	NA	NA	13
TGTGCCAGCTCAAGACGACTAGCGACAACCGGGGAGCTGTTTTTT	CASSRRLATTGELFF	TRBV18	TRBJ2-2	TRBD2	NA	15
TGTGCCAGCAACCAGAGGACTAGCGCTCATGAGCAGTTCTTC	CASNQRTSAHEQFF	TRBV27	TRBJ2-1	TRBD2	NA	14
TGTGCCAGCTCCACCGAGGCAGGGGGCGTTGGCCTGCCCCAGCATTTT	CASSTEAGGVGLPQHF	TRBV18	TRBJ1-5	TRBD1	NA	16
TGTGCCAGCTCACCTTCCAGCAACTATGGCTACACCTTC	CASSPSSNYGYTF	TRBV18	TRBJ1-2	NA	once	13
TGTGCCAGCAGCCGGGCGGGGTCCTACGAGCAGTACTTC	CASSRAGSYEQYF	TRBV7-2	TRBJ2-7	NA	NA	13
TGTGCCAGCAGCTTAGGGCGTTCTGGGGCCAACGTCCTGACTTTC	CASSLGRSGANVLTF	TRBV11-2	TRBJ2-6	NA	NA	15
TGCGCCAGCAGCTACGGGACAGCCGATAGCAATCAGCCCCAGCATTTT	CASSYGTADSNQPQHF	TRBV5-1	TRBJ1-5	TRBD1	NA	16
TGTGCCAGCAGCTACAGGGACAATGAGCAGTTCTTC	CASSYRDNEQFF	TRBV14	TRBJ2-1	NA	NA	12
TGTGCCAGCAGCCACGGACTAGCGTCCCTGTTTTCGAACACCGGGGAGCTGTTTTTT	CASSHGLASLFSNTGELFF	TRBV7-9	TRBJ2-2	TRBD2	NA	19
TGTGCCAGCAGCTCCAGGGTCCGGGTTGCCGGTTCTCAGTACTTC	CASSSRVRVAGSQYF	TRBV11-2	TRBJ2-7	NA	NA	15
TGTGCCAGCAGCTCCTCCGGGGGGTACAATGAGCAGTTCTTC	CASSSSGGYNEQFF	TRBV7-3	TRBJ2-1	TRBD2	NA	14
TGTGCCACCAGCAGAGATACTAGCGGGAGCGGAGATACGCAGTATTTT	CATSRDTSGSGDTQYF	TRBV15	TRBJ2-3	TRBD2	NA	16
TGTGCCAGCAGTGTCGCCTACTCCGGGACCCAGTACTTC	CASSVAYSGTQYF	TRBV2	TRBJ2-5	NA	NA	13
TGTGCCAGCAGTTTAGTTGGGGAGCCCTACGAGCAGTACTTC	CASSLVGEPYEQYF	TRBV28	TRBJ2-7	NA	NA	14
TGTGCCTCAACCGGGTATCTCTTCAACAATGAGCAGTTCTTC	CASTGYLFNNEQFF	TRBV30	TRBJ2-1	NA	NA	14
TGTGCCAGTAGTTTCGGGACAACTAATGAAAAACTGTTTTTT	CASSFGTTNEKLFF	TRBV19	TRBJ1-4	NA	NA	14
TGTGCCAGCAGGTCCCACGGGGCCAACGTCCTGACTTTC	CASRSHGANVLTF	TRBV6-6	TRBJ2-6	NA	once	13
TGTGCCATAAGAAGAGGGGACCTCACTGAAGCTTTCTTT	CAIRRGDLTEAFF	TRBV10-3	TRBJ1-1	NA	NA	13
TGTGCCAGCAGTCTGCCAGCTAATGCAATGAATGAGCAGTTCTTC	CASSLPANAMNEQFF	TRBV28	TRBJ2-1	NA	once	15
TGCGCCAGCAGCTTGGAGGACCCCGCCTACAATGAGCAGTTCTTC	CASSLEDPAYNEQFF	TRBV5-1	TRBJ2-1	NA	NA	15
TGTGCCAGCAGCTTAGTGGGGACAGTGAATCAGCCCCAGCATTTT	CASSLVGTVNQPQHF	TRBV7-8	TRBJ1-5	TRBD1	NA	15